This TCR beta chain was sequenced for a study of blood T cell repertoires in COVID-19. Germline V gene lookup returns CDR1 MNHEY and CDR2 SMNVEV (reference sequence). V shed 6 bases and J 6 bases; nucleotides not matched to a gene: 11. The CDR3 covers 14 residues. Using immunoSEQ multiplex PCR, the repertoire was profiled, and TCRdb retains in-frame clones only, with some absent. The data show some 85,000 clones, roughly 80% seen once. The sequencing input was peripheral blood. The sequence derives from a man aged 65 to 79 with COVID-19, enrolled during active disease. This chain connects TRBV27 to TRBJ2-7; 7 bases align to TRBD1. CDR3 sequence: CASRLTGSVGEQYF. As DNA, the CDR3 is TGTGCCAGCAGGCTGACAGGGTCGGTCGGCGAGCAGTACTTC.